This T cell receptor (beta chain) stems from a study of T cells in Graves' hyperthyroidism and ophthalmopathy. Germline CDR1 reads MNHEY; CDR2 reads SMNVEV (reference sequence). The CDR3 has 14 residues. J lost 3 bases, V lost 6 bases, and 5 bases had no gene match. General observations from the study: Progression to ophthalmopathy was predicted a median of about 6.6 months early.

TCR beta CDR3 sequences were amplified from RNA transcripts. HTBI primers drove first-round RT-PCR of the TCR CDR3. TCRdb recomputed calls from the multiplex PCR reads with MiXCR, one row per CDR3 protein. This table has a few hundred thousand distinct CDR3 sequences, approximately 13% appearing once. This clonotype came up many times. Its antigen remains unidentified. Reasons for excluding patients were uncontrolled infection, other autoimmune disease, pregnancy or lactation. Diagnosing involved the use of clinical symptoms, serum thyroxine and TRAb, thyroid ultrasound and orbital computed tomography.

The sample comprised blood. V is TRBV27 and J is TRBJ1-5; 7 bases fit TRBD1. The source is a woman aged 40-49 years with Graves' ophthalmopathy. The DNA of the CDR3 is TGTGCCAGCAGAACAGGGGTTGACAATCAGCCCCAGCATTTT. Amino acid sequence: CASRTGVDNQPQHF.